A single sample gave rise to the 15 T cell receptor beta chains below, sequenced in a study of Ad26.COV2.S vaccination and SARS-CoV-2 variants (dated by TCRdb to about 2021). Explained via the paper, the treatment or condition label denotes: approximately 18 received Ad26.COV2.S at low or high dose, single or two shots; 5 received placebo; per-sample allocation not given. Repertoires of vaccine and placebo recipients were sequenced from samples taken on day 63 after the first injection. The receptor library was made with the immunoSEQ multiplex PCR assay. TCRdb re-hosts the immuneACCESS table, in-frame sequences only. Its copies lack some clones; in the studies checked, an unresolved V gene accounts for under half of them, and the cause for the rest is not known. The sample includes hundreds of thousands of clones, with about nine tenths observed a single time. Jointly, the top ten make up 3.4% of the sample.

This material consisted of peripheral blood, taken in a trial of Ad26.COV2.S vaccine versus placebo. These TCRs come from a person aged 18-60 years who received the Ad26.COV2.S COVID-19 vaccine or a placebo.

DNA of the CDR3: TGTGCCAGCAGTGGGACCCCAAGGGGGACCAATTCACCCCTCCACTTT. Encoded protein: CASSGTPRGTNSPLHF. This chain links TRBV6-1 with TRBJ1-6, with D possibly being TRBD1 (6 bases). The germline V gene has CDR1 MNHNS and CDR2 SASEGT. This CDR3 is 16 amino acids long. Trimming shortened V by 4 bases and J by 7 bases, and 17 bases separated the two germline ends.

V usage is TRBV27 and J usage is TRBJ1-4; D might be TRBD1 (5 bases). The germline CDR1 and CDR2 sequences are MNHEY and SMNVEV (reference sequence). This CDR3 contains 15 residues. Trimming removed 6 bases at V and 7 bases at J, with 18 bases between. CDR3 coding DNA: TGTGCCAGCAGAGAGGCCGGGACGGCTTTTGAAAAACTGTTTTTT. The encoded protein is CASREAGTAFEKLFF.

Here the CDR3 DNA reads TGTGCCAGCAGCTCCTTCAGGACTCACAATGAGCAGTTCTTC. It yields the protein CASSSFRTHNEQFF. J is TRBJ2-1 and V is TRBV7-9; D may be TRBD2 (5 bases). The CDR3 spans 14 residues. V lost 4 bases to trimming and J lost 5 bases, with 12 bases between them. The germline gives CDR1 SEHNR, CDR2 FQNEAQ (reference sequence).

The gene calls are TRBV6-5 and TRBJ2-7; D gene ambiguous. Trimming took 4 bases from V and 4 from J, leaving 5 bases between them. Germline values: CDR1 MNHEY, CDR2 SVGAGI. The CDR3 covers 11 residues. CDR3 nucleotide sequence: TGTGCCAGCAGTTTTTTATACGAGCAGTACTTC. Its translation is CASSFLYEQYF.

The genes are TRBV6-5 and TRBJ1-4, with unresolved D. Trimming took 6 bases from V and 0 from J, leaving 8 bases between them. The CDR3 runs 14 residues. Germline V gene sequence: CDR1 MNHEY, CDR2 SVGAGI. The CDR3 loop is CASREPSTNEKLFF. For the CDR3, the DNA is TGTGCCAGCAGGGAGCCTTCAACTAATGAAAAACTGTTTTTT.

In nucleotides, the CDR3 is TGCGCCAGCAGCTTCGCGGGCGGTGAAGCTTTCTTT. Translated, it gives CASSFAGGEAFF. This rearrangement joins TRBV5-1 to TRBJ1-1; D not certain. The germline gives CDR1 SGHRS, CDR2 YFSETQ. The CDR3 length is 12 residues. Trimming cost V 2 bases and J 7 bases, with 9 bases left between them. Using reference TRBV5-1 and TRBJ1-1 for the parts outside the CDR3, the full variable domain is KAGVTQTPRYLIKTRGQQVTLSCSPISGHRSVSWYQQTPGQGLQFLFEYFSETQRNKGNFPGRFSGRQFSNSRSEMNVSTLELGDSALYLCASSFAGGEAFFGQGTRLTVV.

The genes are TRBV5-6 and TRBJ2-1, with TRBD2 identical over 7 bases. Germline CDR1 and CDR2: SGHDT and YYEEEE. This CDR3 contains 17 residues. The ends lost 0 bases at V and 1 base at J; junction bases unmatched: 7. This CDR3 is CASSLGTSLGSYNEQFF. The CDR3, as DNA: TGTGCCAGCAGCTTGGGGACTAGTTTGGGATCCTACAATGAGCAGTTCTTC.

V usage is TRBV6-5 and J usage is TRBJ1-2; TRBD1 agrees at 7 bases. V was pared by 2 bases and J by 5 bases, with 11 bases of the junction left unmatched. Germline V CDR1 and CDR2: MNHEY, SVGAGI. The CDR3 spans 16 residues. The CDR3 DNA is TGTGCCAGCAGTTACCGACAGGGTCGGGGCATTTATGGCTACACCTTC. It translates to CASSYRQGRGIYGYTF.

On this clone itself: One junction end disagrees with the germline gene, perhaps due to a read error. V usage is TRBV7-7 and J usage is TRBJ1-1, with D unresolved. Germline-derived CDR1 and CDR2 are SSHAT and FNYEAQ (reference sequence). The CDR3 has 13 amino acids. The CDR3 nucleotides read TGTGCTAGCAGCTTATCGGGGAACACTGAAGCTTTCTTT. Residues: CASSLSGNTEAFF.

The V and J genes are TRBV30 and TRBJ1-4, with a tentative D call TRBD1 (6 bases). The germline V and J ends were trimmed by 4 bases and 10 bases, with 16 bases remaining between them. The germline gives CDR1 GTSNPN, CDR2 SVGIG (reference sequence). The CDR3 spans 13 residues. The CDR3: CAWNRVGGGKLFF. CDR3 nucleotide sequence: TGTGCCTGGAACAGGGTCGGTGGGGGAAAACTGTTTTTT.

The chain couples TRBV5-1 to TRBJ1-4; a possible D gene is TRBD1 (5 bases). This CDR3 comprises 15 residues. The germline V gene has CDR1 SGHRS and CDR2 YFSETQ. V lost 0 bases to trimming and J lost 7 bases, with 13 bases between them. The CDR3: CASSLEGVRSEKLFF. CDR3 bases: TGCGCCAGCAGCTTGGAAGGGGTTAGGAGTGAAAAACTGTTTTTT.

The chain uses TRBV28 and TRBJ1-6; D remains ambiguous. Germline CDR1 is MDHEN and CDR2 is SYDVKM. This CDR3 is 18 amino acids long. Trimming removed 5 bases at V and 1 base at J, with 18 bases between. The CDR3 sequence: CASSPPRQARSYNSPLHF. As DNA, the CDR3 is TGTGCCAGCAGTCCGCCCCGGCAGGCGAGGTCCTATAATTCACCCCTCCACTTT.

This CDR3 is CASNPSAGPETQYF. As DNA, the CDR3 is TGTGCCAGCAACCCATCCGCGGGGCCAGAGACCCAGTACTTC. J is TRBJ2-5 and V is TRBV7-2; D perhaps matches TRBD2 (6 bases). The CDR3 totals 14 residues. V gave up 7 bases and J gave up 4 bases, with 16 bases separating them. Germline-derived CDR1 and CDR2 are SGHTA and FQGNSA.

The V gene is TRBV30, the J gene TRBJ1-2, with a possible D match to TRBD1 (5 bases). The CDR3 loop spans 14 amino acids. V was pared by 0 bases and J by 1 base, with 9 bases between. Per the germline V gene, CDR1 is GTSNPN and CDR2 is SVGIG (reference sequence). This CDR3 is CAWSVLGVNYGYTF. The CDR3 bases are TGTGCCTGGAGTGTACTGGGGGTTAACTATGGCTACACCTTC.

The chain has TRBV19 and TRBJ1-1; the D gene is possibly TRBD1 (5 bases). This CDR3 comprises 13 residues. Per germline, CDR1 LNHDA and CDR2 SQIVND (reference sequence). V dropped 8 bases and J dropped 2 bases, with 12 bases sitting between them. Here the CDR3 DNA reads TGTGCCAGTCGAAGGGGAGGAAACACTGAAGCTTTCTTT. Protein product: CASRRGGNTEAFF.